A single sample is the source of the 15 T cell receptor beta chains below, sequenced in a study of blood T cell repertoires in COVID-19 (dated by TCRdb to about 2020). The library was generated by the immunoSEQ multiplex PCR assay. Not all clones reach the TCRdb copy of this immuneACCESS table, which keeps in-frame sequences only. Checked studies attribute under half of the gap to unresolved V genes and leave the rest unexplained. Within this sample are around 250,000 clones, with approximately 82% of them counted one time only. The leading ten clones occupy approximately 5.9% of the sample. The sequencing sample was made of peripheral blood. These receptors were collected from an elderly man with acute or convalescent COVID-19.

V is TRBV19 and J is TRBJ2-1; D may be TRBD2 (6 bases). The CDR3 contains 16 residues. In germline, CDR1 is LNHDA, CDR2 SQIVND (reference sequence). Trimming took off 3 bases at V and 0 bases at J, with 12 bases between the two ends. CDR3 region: CASSIWVGSSYNEQFF. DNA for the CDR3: TGTGCCAGTAGTATTTGGGTCGGGAGCTCCTACAATGAGCAGTTCTTC.

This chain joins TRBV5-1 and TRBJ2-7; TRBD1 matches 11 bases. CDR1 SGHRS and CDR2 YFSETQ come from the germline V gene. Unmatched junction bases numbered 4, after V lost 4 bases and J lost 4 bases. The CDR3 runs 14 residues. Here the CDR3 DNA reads TGCGCCAGCAGCAGGGGACAGGGGGGGTACGAGCAGTACTTC. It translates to CASSRGQGGYEQYF.

The CDR3 region has the DNA TGTGCCAGCAGCTCCGGGGAGACCCAGTACTTC. It is translated as CASSSGETQYF. The chain recombines TRBV27 with TRBJ2-5; the D is unclear. The CDR3 contains 11 residues. Germline values: CDR1 MNHEY, CDR2 SMNVEV (reference sequence). V lost 6 bases, J lost 5 bases, and 7 bases lay in between.

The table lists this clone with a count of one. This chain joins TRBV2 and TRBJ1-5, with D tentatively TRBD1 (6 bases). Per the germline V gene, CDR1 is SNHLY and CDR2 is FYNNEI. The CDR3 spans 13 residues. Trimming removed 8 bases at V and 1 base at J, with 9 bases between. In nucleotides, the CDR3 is TGTGCCAGCGCGGGGGCAAGCAATCAGCCCCAGCATTTT. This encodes CASAGASNQPQHF.

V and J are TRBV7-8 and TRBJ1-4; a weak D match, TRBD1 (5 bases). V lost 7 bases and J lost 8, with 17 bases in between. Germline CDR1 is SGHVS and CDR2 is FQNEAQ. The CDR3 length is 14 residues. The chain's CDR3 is CASIKGLLPEKLFF. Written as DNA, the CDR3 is TGTGCCAGCATTAAGGGGTTACTCCCCGAAAAACTGTTTTTT. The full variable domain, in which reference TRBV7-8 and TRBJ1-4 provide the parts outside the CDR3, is GAGVSQSPRYKVAKRGQDVALRCDPISGHVSLFWYQQALGQGPEFLTYFQNEAQLDKSGLPSDRFFAERPEGSVSTLKIQRTQQEDSAVYLCASIKGLLPEKLFFGSGTQLSVL.

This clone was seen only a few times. Here the CDR3 reads CASSWANRENEAFF. As DNA, the CDR3 is TGCGCCAGCAGCTGGGCCAACAGGGAGAATGAAGCTTTCTTT. The chain recombines TRBV5-1 with TRBJ1-1, with D possibly being TRBD1 (6 bases). V was shortened by 3 bases and J by 7 bases, with 16 bases between the two germline ends. The CDR3 length is 14 residues. Germline V gene lookup returns CDR1 SGHRS and CDR2 YFSETQ.

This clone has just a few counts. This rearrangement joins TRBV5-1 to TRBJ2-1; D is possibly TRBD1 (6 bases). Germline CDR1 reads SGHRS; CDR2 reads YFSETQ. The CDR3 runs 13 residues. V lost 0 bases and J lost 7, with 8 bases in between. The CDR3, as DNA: TGCGCCAGCAGCTTGGGACAGGTTAATGAGCAGTTCTTC. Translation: CASSLGQVNEQFF.

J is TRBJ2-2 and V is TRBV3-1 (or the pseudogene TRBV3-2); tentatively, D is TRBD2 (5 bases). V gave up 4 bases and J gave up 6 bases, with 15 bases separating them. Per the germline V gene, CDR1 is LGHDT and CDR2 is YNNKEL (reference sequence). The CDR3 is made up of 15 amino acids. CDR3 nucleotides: TGTGCCAGCAGCCCCCTTACTAGAGTTCCCGGGGAGCTGTTTTTT. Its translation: CASSPLTRVPGELFF.

The CDR3 here is CASSYQTGTGGYTF. The CDR3 DNA follows: TGTGCCAGCAGCTACCAAACAGGGACGGGTGGCTACACCTTC. The rearrangement links TRBV7-8 to TRBJ1-2, with D maybe TRBD1 (6 bases). The length of the CDR3 is 14 residues. V dropped 4 bases and J dropped 7 bases, with 16 bases sitting between them. Germline-derived CDR1 and CDR2 are SGHVS and FQNEAQ.

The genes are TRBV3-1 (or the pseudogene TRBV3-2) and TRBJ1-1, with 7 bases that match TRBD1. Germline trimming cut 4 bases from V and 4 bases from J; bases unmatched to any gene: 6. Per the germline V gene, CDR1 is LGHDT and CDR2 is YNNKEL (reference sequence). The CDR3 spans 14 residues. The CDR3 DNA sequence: TGTGCCAGCAGCCTTACCGGGACAGCCACTGAAGCTTTCTTT. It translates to CASSLTGTATEAFF.

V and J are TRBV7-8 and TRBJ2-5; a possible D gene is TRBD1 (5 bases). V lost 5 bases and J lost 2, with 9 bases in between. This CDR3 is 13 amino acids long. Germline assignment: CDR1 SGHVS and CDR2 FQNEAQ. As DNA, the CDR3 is TGTGCCAGCAGCCGGAGACAGCAAGAGACCCAGTACTTC. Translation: CASSRRQQETQYF.

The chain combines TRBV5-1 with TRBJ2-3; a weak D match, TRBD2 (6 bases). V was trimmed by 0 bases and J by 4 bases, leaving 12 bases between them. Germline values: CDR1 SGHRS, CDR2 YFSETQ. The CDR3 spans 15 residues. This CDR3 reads CASSLDGGSADTQYF. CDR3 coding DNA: TGCGCCAGCAGCTTGGACGGGGGTAGCGCAGATACGCAGTATTTT.

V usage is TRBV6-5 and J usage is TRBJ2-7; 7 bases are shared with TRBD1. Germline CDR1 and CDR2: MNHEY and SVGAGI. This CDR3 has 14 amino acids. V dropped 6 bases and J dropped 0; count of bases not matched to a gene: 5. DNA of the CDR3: TGTGCCAGCAGATCGGACAGGAGCTCCTACGAGCAGTACTTC. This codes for CASRSDRSSYEQYF.

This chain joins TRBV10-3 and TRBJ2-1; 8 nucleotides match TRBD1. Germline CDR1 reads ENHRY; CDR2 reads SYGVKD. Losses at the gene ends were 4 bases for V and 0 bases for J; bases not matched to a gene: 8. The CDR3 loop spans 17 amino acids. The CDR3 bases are TGTGCCATCAGTGGTTCCAGGACAGGGAGCTCCTACAATGAGCAGTTCTTC. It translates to CAISGSRTGSSYNEQFF.

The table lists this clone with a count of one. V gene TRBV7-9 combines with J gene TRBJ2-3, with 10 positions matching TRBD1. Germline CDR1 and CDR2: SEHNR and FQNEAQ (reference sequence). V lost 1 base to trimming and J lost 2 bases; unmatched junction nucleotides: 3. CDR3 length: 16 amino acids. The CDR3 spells CASSLVGTGATDTQYF. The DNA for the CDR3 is TGTGCCAGCAGCTTAGTCGGGACAGGGGCCACAGATACGCAGTATTTT.